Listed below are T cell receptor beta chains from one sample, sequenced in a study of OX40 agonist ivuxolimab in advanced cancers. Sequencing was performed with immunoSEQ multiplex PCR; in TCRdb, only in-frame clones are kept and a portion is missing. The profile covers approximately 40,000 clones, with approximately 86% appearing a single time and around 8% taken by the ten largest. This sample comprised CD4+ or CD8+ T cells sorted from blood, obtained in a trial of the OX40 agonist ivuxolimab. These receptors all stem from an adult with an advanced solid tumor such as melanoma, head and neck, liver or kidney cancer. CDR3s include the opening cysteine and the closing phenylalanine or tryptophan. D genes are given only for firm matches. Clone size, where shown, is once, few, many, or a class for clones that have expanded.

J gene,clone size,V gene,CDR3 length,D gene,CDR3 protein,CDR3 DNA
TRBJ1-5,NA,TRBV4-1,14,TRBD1,CASSLGTGNQPQHF,TGCGCCAGCAGCCTTGGGACAGGCAATCAGCCCCAGCATTTT
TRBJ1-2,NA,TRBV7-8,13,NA,CASSLWGLNGYTF,TGTGCCAGCAGCTTATGGGGTCTGAATGGCTACACCTTC
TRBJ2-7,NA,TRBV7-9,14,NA,CASSLGQRAYEQYF,TGTGCCAGCAGCTTAGGTCAGAGGGCCTACGAGCAGTACTTC
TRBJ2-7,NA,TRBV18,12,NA,CASSRIGDEQYF,TGTGCCAGCTCCCGGATCGGGGACGAGCAGTACTTC
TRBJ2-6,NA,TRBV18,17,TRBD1,CASSPAGGVSGANVLTF,TGTGCCAGCTCACCAGCAGGGGGCGTCTCTGGGGCCAACGTCCTGACTTTC
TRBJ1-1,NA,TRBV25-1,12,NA,CASSVRNTEAFF,TGTGCCAGCAGTGTCAGGAACACTGAAGCTTTCTTT
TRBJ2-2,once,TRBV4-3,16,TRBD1,CASSQDPGGRAGELFF,TGCGCCAGCAGCCAGGACCCAGGGGGTAGGGCCGGGGAGCTGTTTTTT
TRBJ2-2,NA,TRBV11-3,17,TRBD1,CASSSGTGNFNTGELFF,TGTGCCAGCAGCTCCGGGACAGGGAATTTTAACACCGGGGAGCTGTTTTTT
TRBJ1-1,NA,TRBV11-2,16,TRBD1,CASSFPMDRVNTEAFF,TGTGCCAGCAGCTTCCCAATGGACAGGGTCAACACTGAAGCTTTCTTT
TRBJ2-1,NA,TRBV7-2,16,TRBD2,CASSLARTSGVTEQFF,TGTGCCAGCAGCTTAGCCAGGACTAGCGGGGTTACGGAGCAGTTCTTC
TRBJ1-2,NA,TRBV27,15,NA,CASSPLTPSGSGYTF,TGTGCCAGCAGTCCACTAACCCCCTCAGGGTCTGGCTACACCTTC
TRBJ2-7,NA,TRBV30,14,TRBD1,CATAFGDSSYEQYF,TGTGCGACGGCATTTGGGGACAGCTCCTACGAGCAGTACTTC
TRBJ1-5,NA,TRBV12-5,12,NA,CASGGEFLSQHF,TGTGCTAGTGGCGGAGAATTTTTGTCCCAGCATTTT
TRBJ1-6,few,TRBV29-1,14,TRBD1,CSAQTGDLDSPLHF,TGCAGCGCCCAGACAGGGGATTTGGATTCACCCCTCCACTTT
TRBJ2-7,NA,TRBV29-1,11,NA,CSVEPDGEQYF,TGCAGCGTTGAACCCGACGGCGAGCAGTACTTC
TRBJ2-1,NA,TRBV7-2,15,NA,CASSLELGWHNEQFF,TGTGCCAGCAGCTTAGAGTTAGGATGGCACAATGAGCAGTTCTTC
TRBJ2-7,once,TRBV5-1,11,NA,CASRDLYEQYF,TGCGCCAGCAGGGACCTGTACGAGCAGTACTTC
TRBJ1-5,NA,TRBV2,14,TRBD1,CASSASDRDQPQHF,TGTGCCAGCAGTGCTTCGGACAGGGATCAGCCCCAGCATTTT
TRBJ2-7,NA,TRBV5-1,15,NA,CASSLAGGVVGEQYF,TGCGCCAGCAGCTTGGCCGGGGGAGTAGTCGGCGAGCAGTACTTC
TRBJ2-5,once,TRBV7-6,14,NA,CASSLSEGAIEQYF,TGTGCCAGCAGCTTGTCGGAAGGGGCTATTGAGCAGTACTTC
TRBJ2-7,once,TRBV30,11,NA,CAWSRTYEQYF,TGTGCCTGGAGCCGAACCTACGAGCAGTACTTC